This T cell receptor (beta chain) stems from a study of OX40 agonist ivuxolimab in advanced cancers. Study context: The group had a mean age of approximately 60 years, ranged from about 23 to 79, and was 80% to 90% male.

TCRdb keeps only in-frame clones here, not all; method: immunoSEQ multiplex PCR. The sample includes about 58,000 clones, about 86% of them seen just once. Material: CD4+ or CD8+ T cells sorted from blood, obtained in a trial of the OX40 agonist ivuxolimab. This TCR came from an adult with an advanced solid tumor such as melanoma, head and neck, liver or kidney cancer.

The CDR3 coding sequence is TGTGCCAGCAGCGTTATGACAGGGAACGGGGAGCTGTTTTTT. It codes for CASSVMTGNGELFF. V is TRBV7-9 and J is TRBJ2-2; 7 bases agree with TRBD1. Germline V gene lookup returns CDR1 SEHNR and CDR2 FQNEAQ (reference sequence). Losses at the gene ends were 5 bases for V and 7 bases for J; bases not matched to a gene: 7. The CDR3 covers 14 residues.